The present T cell receptor beta chain was sequenced within a study of CD8 T cells in Susac syndrome. V was clipped by 5 bases and J by 0 bases, with 6 bases between them. Germline values: CDR1 MNHEY, CDR2 SVGAGI. This CDR3 is built from 13 residues. This clonotype was seen just once. With random hexamers, 0.5 to 1 ug RNA was reverse transcribed. The amplification used immunoSEQ multiplex PCR on TCR beta CDR3; it spanned 54 Vbeta and 13 Jbeta. TCRdb analysed the immunoSEQ multiplex PCR reads with MiXCR anew, one entry per CDR3 protein. The sample has more than 95,000 distinct CDR3 sequences; around 95% are singletons. Patients having Susac syndrome satisfied recently defined diagnostic criteria for definite or probable disease. TEMRA cells were FACS-enriched, and CD8+ and CD4+ T cells were isolated negatively.

The sequencing input was CD8+ T cells from PBMCs. The origin of this receptor is a human donor with Susac syndrome. The chain employs TRBV6-5 and TRBJ2-3; D call uncertain. The CDR3 bases are TGTGCCAGCAGTGACACAAGCACAGATACGCAGTATTTT. As protein: CASSDTSTDTQYF.